The clone carrying this TCR beta chain was picked up a small number of times. What it binds is unknown. This sample is drawn from a study of human T cells and chemical hapten exposure. Study-level points and caveats: With DPC sensitization, TCRs exceeding 1 in 1000 frequency showed no change.

TCRdb reprocessed the RACE reads via MiXCR and lists one record per CDR3 protein. The table includes 65,000 to 70,000 distinct CDR3 sequences, about 10% detected once. Time point given: pre-sensitization, week 0. Treatment described: therapeutic diphenylcyclopropenone sensitization with weekly scalp DPC. This TCR was sampled from a woman in her forties or fifties with alopecia areata. Some clones in this sample may be carry-over from other donors' samples. The starting material was whole blood, obtained in connection with sensitization to the hapten diphenylcyclopropenone (DPC).

This CDR3 reads CAWSVLQENSPLHF. CDR3 bases: TGTGCCTGGAGTGTACTACAGGAGAATTCACCCCTCCACTTT. This chain links TRBV30 with TRBJ1-6, with D perhaps TRBD1 (5 bases). V lost 0 bases, J lost 7 bases, and 10 bases lay in between. CDR1 and CDR2 from the germline V gene are GTSNPN and SVGIG (reference sequence). The CDR3 is made up of 14 amino acids.